A single sample is the source of the 9 T cell receptor beta chains below, sequenced in a study of T cell clones after liver transplantation. Clones were sequenced by immunoSEQ multiplex PCR, and TCRdb holds only the in-frame ones, with some missing. Altogether 45,000 to 55,000 clones are present, roughly 80% being singletons, with the ten largest covering around 8.5%. The material sequenced was CD4+ T cells from blood, taken before liver transplant. The receptors originated from a human donor who received a liver transplant.

Note on this clone: This sample includes further DNA sequences coding for the same CDR3. The CDR3 sequence is CASSRTVYEQYF. Here the CDR3 DNA reads TGTGCCAGCAGCCGGACGGTATACGAGCAGTACTTC. The chain has TRBV7-9 and TRBJ2-7, with unresolved D. This CDR3 has 12 residues. V lost 5 bases and J lost 4, with 9 bases in between. CDR1 SEHNR and CDR2 FQNEAQ come from the germline V gene (reference sequence).

The rearrangement links TRBV5-1 to TRBJ2-6; TRBD1 agrees at 7 bases. V lost 4 bases to trimming and J lost 0 bases; unmatched junction nucleotides: 7. The CDR3 extends over 17 amino acids. Germline CDR1 and CDR2: SGHRS and YFSETQ. The CDR3 DNA follows: TGCGCCAGCAGCCTAGGGACAGCGATCTCTGGGGCCAACGTCCTGACTTTC. It yields the protein CASSLGTAISGANVLTF. Combining the CDR3 with reference TRBV5-1 and TRBJ2-6 gives the whole variable domain KAGVTQTPRYLIKTRGQQVTLSCSPISGHRSVSWYQQTPGQGLQFLFEYFSETQRNKGNFPGRFSGRQFSNSRSEMNVSTLELGDSALYLCASSLGTAISGANVLTFGAGSRLTVL.

The rearrangement joins TRBV9 to TRBJ2-3; D is tentatively TRBD1 or TRBD2 (5 bases each). This CDR3 has 14 amino acids. Germline CDR1 is SGDLS and CDR2 is YYNGEE. Trimming left V 2 bases short and J 4 bases short, with 11 bases between. For the CDR3, the DNA is TGTGCCAGCAGCGTTTCCCGGGGCTCAGATACGCAGTATTTT. Protein: CASSVSRGSDTQYF.

The V call is TRBV2, the J call TRBJ2-1; 10 bases agree with TRBD2. This CDR3 region has 15 residues. Germline trimming cut 6 bases from V and 4 bases from J; bases unmatched to any gene: 6. CDR1 SNHLY and CDR2 FYNNEI come from the germline V gene. The chain's CDR3 is CASRPTSGEYNEQFF. CDR3 sequence (DNA): TGTGCCAGCAGACCTACTAGCGGGGAGTACAATGAGCAGTTCTTC.

The chain is built from TRBV9 and TRBJ2-2; 9 positions agree with TRBD2. The CDR3 runs 16 residues. The ends lost 1 base at V and 5 bases at J; junction bases unmatched: 6. Germline CDR1 is SGDLS and CDR2 is YYNGEE. As DNA, the CDR3 is TGTGCCAGCAGCGTACTCAGCGGGGGGACTACCGGGGAGCTGTTTTTT. Translating it yields CASSVLSGGTTGELFF. Together with reference TRBV9 and TRBJ2-2, the CDR3 gives the full variable domain: DSGVTQTPKHLITATGQRVTLRCSPRSGDLSVYWYQQSLDQGLQFLIQYYNGEERAKGNILERFSAQQFPDLHSELNLSSLELGDSALYFCASSVLSGGTTGELFFGEGSRLTVL.

This clone was seen a handful of times. CDR3 sequence: CASSTTGQGNEKLFF. Here the CDR3 DNA reads TGTGCCAGCTCAACCACGGGACAGGGAAATGAAAAACTGTTTTTT. V gene TRBV18 combines with J gene TRBJ1-4, with TRBD1 matching 9 bases. Losses at the gene ends were 5 bases for V and 5 bases for J; bases not matched to a gene: 6. The CDR3 extends over 15 amino acids. Germline V lookup: CDR1 KGHSH, CDR2 LQKENI.

The J gene is TRBJ2-2, the V gene TRBV7-6, with 9 bases that match TRBD2. Germline V gene data show CDR1 as SGHVS and CDR2 as FNYEAQ. The CDR3 consists of 15 residues. Trimming cost V 7 bases and J 5 bases; bases outside gene matches: 8. For the CDR3, the DNA is TGTGCCAGCATCAATAGCGGGAGTGGGACCGGGGAGCTGTTTTTT. As protein: CASINSGSGTGELFF.

CDR3: CSVEDRRIGGNEQFF. The CDR3 nucleotides are TGCAGCGTTGAAGATAGGAGGATCGGGGGGAATGAGCAGTTCTTC. The chain joins TRBV29-1 to TRBJ2-1; 7 bases fit TRBD2. The CDR3 consists of 15 residues. CDR1 is SQVTM, CDR2 ANQGSEA, per germline. The ends lost 0 bases at V and 7 bases at J; junction bases unmatched: 9.

This chain joins TRBV15 and TRBJ2-1; maybe TRBD1 (6 bases). Germline-derived CDR1 and CDR2 are LNHNV and YYDKDF (reference sequence). V lost 4 bases and J lost 4, with 17 bases in between. The CDR3 is 16 amino acids. This CDR3 is CATSKGGTGPYNEQFF. CDR3 bases: TGTGCCACCAGCAAAGGGGGAACGGGACCGTACAATGAGCAGTTCTTC.